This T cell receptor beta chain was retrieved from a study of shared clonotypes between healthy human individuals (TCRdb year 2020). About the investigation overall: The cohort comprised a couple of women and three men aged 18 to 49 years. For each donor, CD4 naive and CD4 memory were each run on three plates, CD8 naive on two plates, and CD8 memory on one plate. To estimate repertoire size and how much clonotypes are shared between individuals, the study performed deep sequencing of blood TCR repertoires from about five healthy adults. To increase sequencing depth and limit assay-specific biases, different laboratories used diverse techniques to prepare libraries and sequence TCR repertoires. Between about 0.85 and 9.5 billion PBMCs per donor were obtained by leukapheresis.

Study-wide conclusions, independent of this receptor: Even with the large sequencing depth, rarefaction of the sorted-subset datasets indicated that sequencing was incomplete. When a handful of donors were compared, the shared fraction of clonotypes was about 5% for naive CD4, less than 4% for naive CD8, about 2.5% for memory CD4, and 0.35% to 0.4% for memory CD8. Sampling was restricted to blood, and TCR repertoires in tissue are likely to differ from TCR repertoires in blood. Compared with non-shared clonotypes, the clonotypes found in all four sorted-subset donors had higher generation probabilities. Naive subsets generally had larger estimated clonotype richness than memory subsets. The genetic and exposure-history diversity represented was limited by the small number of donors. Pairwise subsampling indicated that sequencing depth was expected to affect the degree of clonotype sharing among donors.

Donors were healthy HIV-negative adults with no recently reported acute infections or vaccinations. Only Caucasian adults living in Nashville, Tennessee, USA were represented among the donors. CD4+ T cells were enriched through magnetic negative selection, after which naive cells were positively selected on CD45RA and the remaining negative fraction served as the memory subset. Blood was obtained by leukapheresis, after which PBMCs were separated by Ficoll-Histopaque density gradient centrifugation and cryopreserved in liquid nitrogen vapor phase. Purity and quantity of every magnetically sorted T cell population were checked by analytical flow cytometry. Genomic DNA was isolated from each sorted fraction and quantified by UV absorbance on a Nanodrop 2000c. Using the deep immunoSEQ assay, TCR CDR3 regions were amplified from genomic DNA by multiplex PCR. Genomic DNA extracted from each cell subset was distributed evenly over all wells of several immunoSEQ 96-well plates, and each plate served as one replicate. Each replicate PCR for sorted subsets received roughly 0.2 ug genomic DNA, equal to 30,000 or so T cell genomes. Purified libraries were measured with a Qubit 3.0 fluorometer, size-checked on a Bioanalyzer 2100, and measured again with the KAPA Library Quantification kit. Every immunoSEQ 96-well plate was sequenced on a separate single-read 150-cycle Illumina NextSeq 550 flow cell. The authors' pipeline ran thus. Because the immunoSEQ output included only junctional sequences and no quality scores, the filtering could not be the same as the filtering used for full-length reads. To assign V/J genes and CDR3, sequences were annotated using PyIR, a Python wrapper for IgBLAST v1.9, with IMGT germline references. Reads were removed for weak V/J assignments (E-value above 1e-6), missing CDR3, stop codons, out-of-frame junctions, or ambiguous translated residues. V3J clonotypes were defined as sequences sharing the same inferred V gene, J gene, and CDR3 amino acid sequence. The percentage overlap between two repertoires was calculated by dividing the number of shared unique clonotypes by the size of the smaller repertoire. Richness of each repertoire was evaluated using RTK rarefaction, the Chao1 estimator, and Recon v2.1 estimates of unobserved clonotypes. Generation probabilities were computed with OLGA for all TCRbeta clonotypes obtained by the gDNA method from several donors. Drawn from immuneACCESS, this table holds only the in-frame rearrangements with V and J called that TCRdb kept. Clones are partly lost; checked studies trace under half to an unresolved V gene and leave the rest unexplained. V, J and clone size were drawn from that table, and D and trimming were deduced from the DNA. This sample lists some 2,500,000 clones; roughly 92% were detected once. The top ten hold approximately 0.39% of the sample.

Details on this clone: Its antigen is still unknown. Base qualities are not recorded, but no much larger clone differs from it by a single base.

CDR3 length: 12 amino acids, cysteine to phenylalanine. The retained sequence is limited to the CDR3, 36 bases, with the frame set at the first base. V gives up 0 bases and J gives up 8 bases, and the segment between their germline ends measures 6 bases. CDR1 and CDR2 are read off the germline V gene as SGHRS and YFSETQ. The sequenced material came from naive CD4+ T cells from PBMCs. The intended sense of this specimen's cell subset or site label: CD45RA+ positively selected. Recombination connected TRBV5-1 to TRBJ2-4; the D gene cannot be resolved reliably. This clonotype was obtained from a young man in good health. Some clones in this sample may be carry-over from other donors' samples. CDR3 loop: CASSLGDDIQYF. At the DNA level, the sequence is TGCGCCAGCAGCTTGGGAGATGACATTCAGTACTTC.